This TCR beta chain appears in the sequencing data of a study of neurological immune-mediated disorders. TCRdb redid the calling of the 5' RACE reads with MiXCR, one entry per CDR3 protein. The table includes about 77,000 distinct CDR3 sequences, approximately 10% detected once. Germline assignment: CDR1 SGDLS and CDR2 YYNGEE. V was trimmed by 3 bases and J by 5 bases, leaving 9 bases between them. The CDR3 is 13 residues long. The unsorted libraries originated from 2 million PBMCs kept at -80 C. Study-level results: None of the CDR3 amino acid sequences found in expanded clones was shared across subjects. This suggests that the TCR-beta repertoires were private in all groups.

This clonotype has a count of ten or more. Its antigen is unknown. The clonotype comes from a man aged 50 or older in good health. This chain connects TRBV9 to TRBJ2-1; no clear D. Input material: PBMCs. The CDR3 sequence is CASSDDKNNEQFF. The CDR3 DNA follows: TGTGCCAGCAGCGATGACAAAAACAATGAGCAGTTCTTC. The entire variable domain, with the rest obtained from reference TRBV9 and TRBJ2-1, is as follows: DSGVTQTPKHLITATGQRVTLRCSPRSGDLSVYWYQQSLDQGLQFLIQYYNGEERAKGNILERFSAQQFPDLHSELNLSSLELGDSALYFCASSDDKNNEQFFGPGTRLTVL.